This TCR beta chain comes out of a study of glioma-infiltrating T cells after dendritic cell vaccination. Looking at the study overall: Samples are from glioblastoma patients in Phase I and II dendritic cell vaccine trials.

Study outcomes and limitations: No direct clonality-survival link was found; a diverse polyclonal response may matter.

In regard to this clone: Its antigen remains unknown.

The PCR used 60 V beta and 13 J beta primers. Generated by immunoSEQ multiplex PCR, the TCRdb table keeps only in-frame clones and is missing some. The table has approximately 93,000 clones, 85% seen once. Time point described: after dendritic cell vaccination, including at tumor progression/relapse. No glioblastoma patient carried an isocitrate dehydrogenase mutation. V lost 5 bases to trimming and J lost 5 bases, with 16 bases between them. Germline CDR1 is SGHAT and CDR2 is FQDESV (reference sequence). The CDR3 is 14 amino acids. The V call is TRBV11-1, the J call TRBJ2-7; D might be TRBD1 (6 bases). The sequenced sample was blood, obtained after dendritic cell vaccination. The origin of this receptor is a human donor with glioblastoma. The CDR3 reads CASSPGTRTDEQYF. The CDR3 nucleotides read TGTGCCAGCAGCCCGGGGACACGGACTGACGAGCAGTACTTC. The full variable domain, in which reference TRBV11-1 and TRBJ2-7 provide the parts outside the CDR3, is EAEVAQSPRYKITEKSQAVAFWCDPISGHATLYWYRQILGQGPELLVQFQDESVVDDSQLPKDRFSAERLKGVDSTLKIQPAELGDSAMYLCASSPGTRTDEQYFGPGTRLTVT.